The 9 T cell receptor beta chains presented below share a single source sample, sequenced in a study of T cell responses to AZD1222 COVID-19 vaccine. The repertoire was sequenced with immunoSEQ multiplex PCR; TCRdb's copy has only in-frame clones and lacks some. The sample includes 180,000 or so clones, 90% to 95% of them seen just once. The material was peripheral blood, obtained 28 days after the second AZD1222 dose. The origin of the receptors is an adult who received the AZD1222 COVID-19 vaccine.

CDR3 region: CAILSGRAFQETQYF. In DNA, the CDR3 is TGTGCCATACTTAGCGGGAGGGCCTTCCAAGAGACCCAGTACTTC. The chain recombines TRBV28 with TRBJ2-5, with 11 bases lining up with TRBD2. The CDR3 contains 15 residues. In germline, CDR1 is MDHEN, CDR2 SYDVKM. Trimming took 10 bases from V and 1 from J; bases not matched to a gene: 8.

The chain combines TRBV29-1 with TRBJ2-5; 7 bases agree with TRBD1. Germline CDR1 reads SQVTM; CDR2 reads ANQGSEA. V shed 4 bases, J shed 5 bases, and the junction held 7 bases outside the gene matches. The CDR3 covers 13 residues. CDR3 DNA: TGCAGCGTTGCCACAGGGGTCAGGGAGACCCAGTACTTC. Encoded protein: CSVATGVRETQYF.

The V gene is TRBV30, the J gene TRBJ1-3, with D possibly matching TRBD1 (5 bases). Germline CDR1 GTSNPN, CDR2 SVGIG (reference sequence). This CDR3 has 14 residues. V gave up 1 base and J gave up 0 bases, with 7 bases separating them. The CDR3 here is CAWSAGHSGNTIYF. The CDR3 DNA reads TGTGCCTGGAGTGCAGGACACTCTGGAAACACCATATATTTT. Supplemented by reference TRBV30 and TRBJ1-3, the full variable domain reads SQTIHQWPATLVQPVGSPLSLECTVEGTSNPNLYWYRQAAGRGLQLLFYSVGIGQISSEVPQNLSASRPQDRQFILSSKKLLLSDSGFYLCAWSAGHSGNTIYFGEGSWLTVV.

The chain uses TRBV3-1 (or the pseudogene TRBV3-2) and TRBJ2-7; 10 bases map to TRBD1. The length of the CDR3 is 15 residues. The J segment lost 3 bases and the V segment lost 4 bases, leaving 6 bases of the junction unmatched. Germline V gives CDR1 LGHDT, CDR2 YNNKEL (reference sequence). CDR3 loop: CASSLGQGVFYEQYF. The CDR3 nucleotides are TGTGCCAGCAGCCTTGGACAGGGGGTATTCTACGAGCAGTACTTC.

The chain combines TRBV4-1 with TRBJ1-2; D possibly corresponds to TRBD1 (5 bases). This CDR3 is built from 15 residues. CDR1 is MGHRA, CDR2 YSYEKL, per germline. V was pared by 1 base and J by 7 bases, with 16 bases between. The CDR3 loop reads CASSQGGNIRVGYTF. The DNA for the CDR3 is TGCGCCAGCAGCCAAGGAGGCAATATCAGGGTTGGCTACACCTTC.

The V gene is TRBV7-2, the J gene TRBJ2-3, with 9 bases fitting TRBD2. Germline loops: CDR1 SGHTA, CDR2 FQGNSA. V shed 5 bases, J shed 2 bases, and the junction held 2 bases outside the gene matches. CDR3 length: 14 residues. The CDR3: CASSPSGITDTQYF. The CDR3 DNA reads TGTGCCAGCAGCCCTAGCGGGATCACAGATACGCAGTATTTT. Full variable domain (missing parts from reference TRBV7-2 and TRBJ2-3): GAGVSQSPSNKVTEKGKDVELRCDPISGHTALYWYRQSLGQGLEFLIYFQGNSAPDKSGLPSDRFSAERTGGSVSTLTIQRTQQEDSAVYLCASSPSGITDTQYFGPGTRLTVL.

DNA for the CDR3: TGCAGTGCTAGTCCCAGCGGGTTAACAGATACGCAGTATTTT. It yields the protein CSASPSGLTDTQYF. V and J are TRBV20-1 and TRBJ2-3; TRBD2 is a possible D gene (6 bases). The V and J ends lost 3 bases and 3 bases respectively, with 13 bases between them. The CDR3 has 14 amino acids. Germline V lookup: CDR1 DFQATT, CDR2 SNEGSKA (reference sequence).

V is TRBV18 and J is TRBJ2-1; TRBD2 might be the D (5 bases). This CDR3 contains 12 residues. Germline loops: CDR1 KGHSH, CDR2 LQKENI. The V end was cut by 6 bases, the J end by 7 bases, with 10 bases between. CDR3 amino acids: CASSYEGNEQFF. The CDR3 DNA follows: TGTGCCAGCTCCTACGAGGGTAATGAGCAGTTCTTC.

The rearrangement joins TRBV7-9 to TRBJ2-1, with D possibly TRBD2 on 6 matching bases. CDR3 length: 14 residues. Trimming took off 0 bases at V and 6 bases at J, with 9 bases between the two ends. The germline gives CDR1 SEHNR, CDR2 FQNEAQ (reference sequence). The CDR3 DNA follows: TGTGCCAGCAGCTTAGCGCTACTAGCCAATGAGCAGTTCTTC. Translation gives CASSLALLANEQFF.